This T cell receptor beta chain was found in a study of cytomegalovirus exposure and HLA in healthy donors. As concerns this clone: Its target is unknown.

Findings and limits, study-wide: A later analysis showed that HLA-associated TCR beta chains had undergone more clonal expansion than equally common others.

The CDR3 has 11 amino acids. Germline V gives CDR1 SNHLY, CDR2 FYNNEI. The V and J ends lost 1 base and 13 bases respectively, with 8 bases between them. PCR used 60 Vbeta primers and 13 Jbeta primers. Sequencing used immunoSEQ multiplex PCR; TCRdb keeps in-frame clones, though not all of them. The sample holds under 200,000 clones; about two thirds are singletons and the top ten take roughly 4.1%. Sequenced: PBMCs. V is TRBV2 and J is TRBJ1-5; D gene ambiguous. The receptor was isolated from a woman aged 18-30 years in good health and CMV-seropositive. The CDR3 region is CASSEVNEQHF. The CDR3 coding sequence is TGTGCCAGCAGTGAAGTTAACGAGCAGCATTTT.